What follows are 21 T cell receptor beta chains derived from one specimen sequenced in a study of vaccination and CD4 T cells after COVID-19. Sequence data for DNA of cultured CD4+ T cells were generated by the Oncomine TCR Beta short-read assay. TCRdb re-called the PCR reads through MiXCR, storing one row per CDR3 protein. This table has about 3,300 distinct CDR3 sequences, under 55% appearing once. Their target antigens are unknown. Regarding treatment: approximately 10-day PBMC culture with coronavirus spike peptide pools or control peptides (ViraFEST assay). Sequenced input: CD4+ T cells from blood, cultured in vitro. These receptors all come from a human donor who had recovered from COVID-19.

This chain links TRBV21-1 with TRBJ2-1; the table calls TRBD1, which could not be checked here. TRBV21-1 is tagged as a pseudogene. The CDR3 spans 16 residues. In DNA, the CDR3 is TGTGCCAGCAGCCGGGACGCAGACGGCTCCTACAATGAGCAGTTCTTC. Its protein is CASSRDADGSYNEQFF.

This clonotype was found a few times. The chain combines TRBV12-3 or TRBV12-4 with TRBJ1-6; D is possibly TRBD1 (6 bases). This CDR3 has 13 residues. V was pared by 5 bases and J by 7 bases, with 9 bases between. The CDR3 loop is CASSQDRNSPLHF. The CDR3, as DNA: TGTGCCAGCAGTCAGGACAGAAATTCACCCCTCCACTTT.

This clonotype was recorded only once. J is TRBJ1-2 and V is TRBV7-2; no clear D. Germline V gene data show CDR1 as SGHTA and CDR2 as FQGNSA. V lost 0 bases and J 6 bases, leaving 8 bases between the germline ends. The CDR3 is 13 residues long. The CDR3 region is CASSLAVSNGYTF. As DNA, the CDR3 is TGTGCCAGCAGCTTAGCGGTCAGTAATGGCTACACCTTC.

The V call is TRBV19, the J call TRBJ1-3; 9 bases are a match to TRBD1. V lost 7 bases and J lost 4; bases outside the gene matches: 8. CDR3 length equals 15 residues. Germline V gives CDR1 LNHDA, CDR2 SQIVND (reference sequence). The CDR3 DNA reads as TGTGCCAGTATGCCACAGGGGGCCCAAGGAAACACCATATATTTT. This sequence encodes CASMPQGAQGNTIYF.

The chain joins TRBV19 to TRBJ2-2; D unclear. CDR1 LNHDA and CDR2 SQIVND come from the germline V gene (reference sequence). V lost 3 bases, J lost 1 base, and 9 bases lay in between. CDR3 size: 15 residues. The CDR3: CASSMQKMNTGELFF. In DNA form, the CDR3 reads TGTGCCAGTAGTATGCAGAAAATGAACACCGGGGAGCTGTTTTTT.

This clonotype has only a few counts. V and J are TRBV30 and TRBJ1-2; 7 positions agree with TRBD1. Losses at the gene ends were 4 bases for V and 3 bases for J; bases not matched to a gene: 8. Germline CDR1 reads GTSNPN; CDR2 reads SVGIG (reference sequence). CDR3 length equals 14 residues. CDR3 bases: TGTGCCTGGATCTGGGGCAGGGGGTACTATGGCTACACCTTC. Translation: CAWIWGRGYYGYTF.

V and J are TRBV4-2 and TRBJ2-3; D is possibly TRBD2 (6 bases). V lost 3 bases to trimming and J lost 4 bases, with 11 bases between them. The V gene's germline CDR1 is LGHNA and CDR2 YNFKEQ. The CDR3 consists of 14 residues. The CDR3 coding sequence is TGTGCCAGCAGCCAGTCCGGCGGGGCAGATACGCAGTATTTT. It specifies CASSQSGGADTQYF.

The chain employs TRBV6-1 and TRBJ1-5; 10 bases line up with TRBD1. The CDR3 spans 16 residues. Germline loops: CDR1 MNHNS, CDR2 SASEGT. J gave up 2 bases and V 5 bases, and 6 bases lay outside the gene matches. The CDR3 DNA is TGTGCCAGCAGTCCAGACAGGGGGCGCGGCAATCAGCCCCAGCATTTT. This sequence encodes CASSPDRGRGNQPQHF.

V usage is TRBV20-1 and J usage is TRBJ1-1; TRBD1 might be the D (5 bases). This CDR3 spans 12 amino acids. Trimming pared 6 bases from V and 7 bases from J, leaving 15 bases between. Germline CDR1 is DFQATT and CDR2 is SNEGSKA (reference sequence). The CDR3 nucleotides read TGCAGTGCATTCTCCCAGGGAGGTGAAGCTTTCTTT. Translated, it gives CSAFSQGGEAFF.

The chain joins TRBV18 to TRBJ2-5; 10 bases line up with TRBD2. V trimming: 2 bases; J trimming: 2 bases; junction bases outside the gene matches: 5. Germline CDR1 reads KGHSH; CDR2 reads LQKENI. The CDR3 has 16 residues. CDR3 sequence reads: CASSPFTSGAQETQYF. For the CDR3, the DNA is TGTGCCAGCTCACCATTTACTAGCGGGGCTCAAGAGACCCAGTACTTC. Full variable domain (outside the CDR3, taken from reference TRBV18 and TRBJ2-5): NAGVMQNPRHLVRRRGQEARLRCSPMKGHSHVYWYRQLPEEGLKFMVYLQKENIIDESGMPKERFSAEFPKEGPSILRIQQVVRGDSAAYFCASSPFTSGAQETQYFGPGTRLLVL.

This clonotype has just a few counts. This chain uses TRBV6-1 with TRBJ2-3, with 8 bases lining up with TRBD2. The germline V gene encodes CDR1 MNHNS and CDR2 SASEGT. V shed 7 bases and J 2 bases; nucleotides not matched to a gene: 11. CDR3 size: 16 residues. Here the CDR3 DNA reads TGTGCCAGCACCCCCGGGGGCGGGGGGTCCACAGATACGCAGTATTTT. This codes for CASTPGGGGSTDTQYF.

By frequency in the sample, this clonotype is medium-sized. This sequence joins TRBV25-1 and TRBJ2-3; D ambiguous. The CDR3 is 14 amino acids. V was pared by 4 bases and J by 0 bases, with 8 bases between. The germline CDR1 and CDR2 sequences are MGHDK and SYGVNS. CDR3 amino acids: CASSAATSTDTQYF. The CDR3 DNA follows: TGTGCCAGCAGTGCAGCGACTAGCACAGATACGCAGTATTTT.

The chain couples TRBV5-1 to TRBJ2-3; no clear D. Trimming cost V 0 bases and J 7 bases, with 12 bases left between them. This CDR3 has 14 residues. CDR1 is SGHRS and CDR2 is YFSETQ in the germline V gene. CDR3 residues: CASSLAVRANTQYF. CDR3 bases: TGCGCCAGCAGCTTGGCCGTACGAGCAAATACGCAGTATTTT.

V and J are TRBV7-8 and TRBJ1-3; D gene unclear. V was trimmed by 4 bases and J by 0 bases, leaving 7 bases between them. There are 14 residues in the CDR3. The germline gives CDR1 SGHVS, CDR2 FQNEAQ. The CDR3 reads CASSSDRSGNTIYF. CDR3 coding DNA: TGTGCCAGCAGCTCGGACCGCTCTGGAAACACCATATATTTT. Filled out from reference TRBV7-8 and TRBJ1-3, the complete variable domain reads GAGVSQSPRYKVAKRGQDVALRCDPISGHVSLFWYQQALGQGPEFLTYFQNEAQLDKSGLPSDRFFAERPEGSVSTLKIQRTQQEDSAVYLCASSSDRSGNTIYFGEGSWLTVV.

The J gene is TRBJ2-7, the V gene TRBV19, with TRBD1 identical over 9 bases. In germline, CDR1 is LNHDA, CDR2 SQIVND (reference sequence). This CDR3 region has 15 residues. The ends lost 6 bases at V and 1 base at J; junction bases unmatched: 7. For the CDR3, the DNA is TGTGCCAGTAGGAAATCCGGGACAGGGTCCTACGAGCAGTACTTC. It translates to CASRKSGTGSYEQYF.

The chain combines TRBV2 with TRBJ2-3; maybe TRBD1 (6 bases). From germline, CDR1 is SNHLY and CDR2 FYNNEI. The CDR3 has 14 amino acids. Deletions cut 4 bases from V and 0 bases from J, with 8 bases between. CDR3 in DNA: TGTGCCAGCAGTGGACAGGATAGCACAGATACGCAGTATTTT. Its translation: CASSGQDSTDTQYF.

The chain recombines TRBV19 with TRBJ2-2, with D unresolved. The length of the CDR3 is 16 residues. The V end was cut by 5 bases, the J end by 0 bases, with 13 bases between. Looked up from germline, CDR1 is LNHDA and CDR2 is SQIVND (reference sequence). This CDR3 is CASSADFVTNTGELFF. The CDR3 DNA reads TGTGCCAGTAGTGCCGATTTTGTAACGAACACCGGGGAGCTGTTTTTT.

This clonotype turned up a few times. The CDR3 DNA reads TGTGCCAGCAGTTTTTCGGGGGGTCTTTCACCCCTCCACTTT. Amino acids: CASSFSGGLSPLHF. This chain joins TRBV12-3 or TRBV12-4 and TRBJ1-6; D possibly corresponds to TRBD1 (5 bases). Trimming took 3 bases from V and 9 from J, leaving 12 bases between them. The CDR3 totals 14 residues.

This clonotype was observed a handful of times. The chain employs TRBV19 and TRBJ2-2, with 7 bases identical to TRBD1. CDR3 length: 16 amino acids. Trimming took 9 bases from V and 0 from J; bases not matched to a gene: 10. The germline V gene has CDR1 LNHDA and CDR2 SQIVND (reference sequence). DNA for the CDR3: TGTGCCAGCAGGGTCGCCGGGACAGCGAACACCGGGGAGCTGTTTTTT. This encodes CASRVAGTANTGELFF.

The V and J genes are TRBV21-1 and TRBJ1-1; TRBD1 was called by the table and not checked on the DNA. TRBV21-1 is labeled a pseudogene. The CDR3 runs 14 residues. The CDR3 sequence: CASSKDRENTEAFF. The CDR3 DNA follows: TGTGCCAGCAGCAAAGACAGGGAGAACACTGAAGCTTTCTTT.

The chain carries TRBV7-9 and TRBJ1-1; no reliable D call. Germline V gives CDR1 SEHNR, CDR2 FQNEAQ (reference sequence). V lost 3 bases and J lost 7, with 12 bases in between. The CDR3 runs 13 residues. The CDR3 protein is CASSFDGEDEAFF. For the CDR3, the DNA is TGTGCCAGCAGCTTCGACGGAGAGGATGAAGCTTTCTTT.